These 17 T cell receptor beta chains were all obtained from the same sample, sequenced in a study of cytomegalovirus exposure and HLA in healthy donors. PCR was performed using 60 Vbeta and 13 Jbeta primers. This table comes from immunoSEQ multiplex PCR, and its TCRdb copy is limited to in-frame clones, with some not included. This sample carries approximately 50,000 clones, approximately 80% of them seen once, and the ten largest clones take around 4.7%. Sequencing was done on a sample of PBMCs. All receptors come from a man under 40 in good health and CMV-seronegative.

The rearrangement joins TRBV7-9 to TRBJ2-7, with D tentatively TRBD2 (6 bases). This CDR3 is 14 amino acids long. Germline V gene lookup returns CDR1 SEHNR and CDR2 FQNEAQ (reference sequence). V lost 5 bases and J lost 6, with 17 bases in between. The CDR3 sequence: CASSGAGTVLEQYF. The DNA of the CDR3 is TGTGCCAGCAGCGGGGCCGGGACTGTCCTCGAGCAGTACTTC.

The rearrangement joins TRBV27 to TRBJ2-1, with 11 positions matching TRBD2. From germline, CDR1 is MNHEY and CDR2 SMNVEV (reference sequence). The CDR3 length is 16 residues. The ends lost 6 bases at V and 1 base at J; junction bases unmatched: 5. The CDR3 nucleotides are TGTGCCAGCAGCTCTTTAGCGGGGGGGTCCTACAATGAGCAGTTCTTC. This codes for CASSSLAGGSYNEQFF.

This chain uses TRBV10-3 with TRBJ2-2; D gene unclear. V shed 3 bases and J shed 1 base, with 9 bases lying between them. This CDR3 is 15 amino acids long. Germline CDR1 ENHRY, CDR2 SYGVKD. The CDR3 nucleotides are TGTGCCATCAGTGACTCGCGGAAGAACACCGGGGAGCTGTTTTTT. Protein product: CAISDSRKNTGELFF.

The gene calls are TRBV7-6 and TRBJ2-2, with 10 nucleotides matching TRBD2. With 1 base clipped from V and 2 bases from J, the junction kept 10 bases outside the gene matches. Germline CDR1 and CDR2: SGHVS and FNYEAQ. The CDR3 runs to 19 residues. Here the CDR3 reads CASSLVVRSGRPNTGELFF. Here the CDR3 DNA reads TGTGCCAGCAGCTTAGTGGTCCGTAGCGGGAGGCCTAACACCGGGGAGCTGTTTTTT.

Details on this clone: The junction shows a germline mismatch at one end, possibly a read error. This chain joins TRBV30 and TRBJ2-3; D is possibly TRBD2 (7 bases). Looked up from germline, CDR1 is GTSNPN and CDR2 is SVGIG (reference sequence). The CDR3 consists of 12 residues. The CDR3 bases are TGTGCCGGGAGGGGGAGTGGAGATACGCAGTATTTT. Its translation is CAGRGSGDTQYF.

This clone showed up just once. The V and J genes are TRBV18 and TRBJ2-5; 7 bases align to TRBD2. Unmatched junction bases numbered 13, after V lost 4 bases and J lost 5 bases. The CDR3 runs 16 residues. The V gene's germline CDR1 is KGHSH and CDR2 LQKENI. CDR3 coding DNA: TGTGCCAGCTCACACGGAGCTCAGCGGGGATTTGAGACCCAGTACTTC. Its translation is CASSHGAQRGFETQYF.

The sample holds one count of this clone. This chain uses TRBV9 with TRBJ1-6; the D gene is possibly TRBD1 (5 bases). V dropped 0 bases and J dropped 4 bases, with 8 bases sitting between them. The germline CDR1 and CDR2 sequences are SGDLS and YYNGEE. The CDR3 totals 15 residues. This CDR3 reads CASSVANRYNSPLHF. In DNA, the CDR3 is TGTGCCAGCAGCGTAGCCAACAGGTATAATTCACCCCTCCACTTT.

The rearrangement uses TRBV11-2 and TRBJ1-1; TRBD1 might be the D (6 bases). The germline V and J ends were trimmed by 5 bases and 4 bases, with 14 bases remaining between them. The germline V gene encodes CDR1 SGHAT and CDR2 FQNNGV. The CDR3 contains 14 residues. This CDR3 reads CASSHMTGPTEAFF. For the CDR3, the DNA is TGTGCCAGCAGCCACATGACAGGCCCCACTGAAGCTTTCTTT.

Points on this clone: The same CDR3 arises from other DNA sequences in this sample as well. V gene TRBV18 combines with J gene TRBJ1-3; 7 bases agree with TRBD1. Germline V lookup: CDR1 KGHSH, CDR2 LQKENI. This CDR3 comprises 15 residues. The V gene end was trimmed by 1 base and the J gene end by 0 bases; junction bases not matched to a gene: 0. DNA for the CDR3: TGTGCCAGCTCACCACAGGGGGCCTCTGGAAACACCATATATTTT. This encodes CASSPQGASGNTIYF.

The chain links TRBV29-1 to TRBJ1-1; perhaps TRBD1 as D (6 bases). The germline V gene has CDR1 SQVTM and CDR2 ANQGSEA. This CDR3 comprises 13 residues. The V gene lost 3 bases and the J gene lost 1 base, with 9 bases spanning the gap. CDR3 in DNA: TGCAGCGTTGAGAAGGGACAGAACACTGAAGCTTTCTTT. It is translated as CSVEKGQNTEAFF.

The chain joins TRBV7-2 to TRBJ2-1; D is unresolved. Germline V gives CDR1 SGHTA, CDR2 FQGNSA. The CDR3 totals 12 residues. The V end was cut by 2 bases, the J end by 9 bases, with 8 bases between. This CDR3 is CASSLTRIEQFF. The CDR3 nucleotides are TGTGCCAGCAGCTTAACCAGGATTGAGCAGTTCTTC.

This clone came up once. The chain is built from TRBV29-1 and TRBJ2-1; 7 nucleotides match TRBD2. J lost 6 bases, V lost 2 bases, and 7 bases had no gene match. This CDR3 has 14 residues. CDR1 SQVTM and CDR2 ANQGSEA come from the germline V gene. The CDR3 here is CSVEHLADPNEQFF. In nucleotides, the CDR3 is TGCAGCGTTGAACACCTAGCGGACCCCAATGAGCAGTTCTTC.

The gene calls are TRBV10-1 and TRBJ1-5; a weak D match, TRBD1 (5 bases). The CDR3 totals 15 residues. Germline V gene sequence: CDR1 WNHNN, CDR2 SYGVQD (reference sequence). The V end lost 8 bases, the J end lost 3 bases, and 17 bases lay between the germline ends. CDR3 DNA sequence: TGCGCCAGCCCCGAGCTCCGGGGGTTCAATCAGCCCCAGCATTTT. Translated: CASPELRGFNQPQHF.

V and J are TRBV7-9 and TRBJ1-2; 7 positions agree with TRBD1. There are 15 residues in the CDR3. Germline V gene lookup returns CDR1 SEHNR and CDR2 FQNEAQ (reference sequence). The trim removed 4 bases at V and 8 bases at J, leaving 13 bases unmatched. The CDR3 loop is CASSSHPDRVRGYTF. DNA for the CDR3: TGTGCCAGCAGCTCCCACCCCGACAGGGTACGGGGCTACACCTTC.

The chain is built from TRBV15 and TRBJ2-1; 10 nucleotides agree with TRBD2. The V gene end was trimmed by 0 bases and the J gene end by 7 bases; junction bases not matched to a gene: 6. Looked up from germline, CDR1 is LNHNV and CDR2 is YYDKDF (reference sequence). This CDR3 spans 16 amino acids. In DNA, the CDR3 is TGTGCCACCAGCAGAGATAGGCTAGCGGGAGTAAATGAGCAGTTCTTC. It translates to CATSRDRLAGVNEQFF.

The genes are TRBV29-1 and TRBJ2-3, with TRBD2 identical over 16 bases. The CDR3 is 15 residues long. The J segment lost 6 bases and the V segment lost 4 bases, leaving 4 bases of the junction unmatched. Germline CDR1 and CDR2: SQVTM and ANQGSEA. The chain's CDR3 is CSVGGTSGREDTQYF. CDR3 in DNA: TGCAGCGTTGGCGGGACTAGCGGGAGGGAGGATACGCAGTATTTT.

V and J are TRBV15 and TRBJ1-6, with D perhaps matching TRBD1 (6 bases). The CDR3 contains 15 residues. Trimming pared 0 bases from V and 7 bases from J, leaving 10 bases between. Germline V gene data show CDR1 as LNHNV and CDR2 as YYDKDF (reference sequence). CDR3 residues: CATSREGTKNSPLHF. The CDR3 DNA is TGTGCCACCAGCAGAGAGGGGACAAAAAATTCACCCCTCCACTTT.